This TCR beta chain was obtained from a study of PD-1 blockade in classical Hodgkin lymphoma. Study-level findings and limits: Baseline diversity resembling that of newly diagnosed patients was seen in complete responders. Newly diagnosed patients had baseline TCR diversity that was reportedly lower than that of healthy donors.

Measured with immunoSEQ multiplex PCR; TCRdb has only the in-frame clones, and not every one. The sample contains about 94,000 clones, roughly nine tenths of which appear only once. The table lists this clone with a count of one. The antigen is undetermined. Relapses following autologous stem cell transplantation were seen in all patients, with brentuximab vedotin exposure varying. The germline V and J ends were trimmed by 1 base and 5 bases, with 12 bases remaining between them. The germline V gene encodes CDR1 MDHEN and CDR2 SYDVKM. CDR3 length: 14 residues. This sample comprised peripheral blood mononuclear cells (PBMCs), obtained before the second cycle of nivolumab. The chain uses TRBV28 and TRBJ2-7; D tentatively reads TRBD1 or TRBD2 (5 bases each). This clonotype was obtained from a human donor with classical Hodgkin lymphoma. DNA of the CDR3: TGTGCCAGCAGTTTATCGGGACGGAATAACGAGCAGTACTTC. Encoded protein: CASSLSGRNNEQYF.